This T cell receptor beta chain was captured by sequencing in a study of PD-L1 blockade in urothelial cancer (dated by TCRdb to 2016 to 2017). Regarding the research as a whole: All patients started therapy at some point between 2014 and 2016 and received atezolizumab 1,200 mg intravenously every 3 weeks. About nine tenths of the roughly 29 patients were identified as males with urothelial cancer of bladder origin, and a prior smoking history was reported by 18 of 29 patients. An ECOG performance status of 0 or 1 was recorded for the patients, and 0 to 3 prior chemotherapy regimens had been received by the patients. Blood samples were analyzed at two time points: 3 weeks after treatment start (second dose) and 6 weeks after treatment start. A median of roughly 140,000 T cells and 80,000 or so unique TCRs was obtained from blood samples, and a median clonality of approximately 0.08 was observed. Somatic, immune and clinical correlates of response to PD-L1 blockade with atezolizumab in urothelial cancer were the focus of an exploratory multi-omic analysis. TCR sequencing covered pretreatment tumor samples and matched, serially collected peripheral blood taken before and after atezolizumab treatment. Durable clinical benefit was defined as a progression-free survival longer than 6 months, and TCR features were additionally tested against progression-free survival and overall survival. In the same patients who had TCR sequencing, pretreatment tumors also underwent whole exome sequencing and RNA sequencing. Durable clinical benefit was achieved by nine patients but not by the remaining 20. Some 30 patients had pretreatment blood TCR-seq, about 24 had at least one posttreatment blood collection, and about 24 had tumor TCR-seq. Overall results and qualifications from the work: A pretreatment peripheral blood TCR clonality below the median was linked to improved progression-free and overall survival. Patients with durable benefit showed greater expansion of tumor-associated TCR clones in peripheral blood 3 weeks after starting treatment (n ≈ 20, p = 0.022). Because the sample size was small (n ≈ 30) and many exploratory analyses were performed, the results are intended to be hypothesis-generating.

The time point label, read with the paper, signifies: peripheral blood 6 weeks after treatment start. A cohort of 25 to 30 patients with locally advanced or metastatic urothelial carcinoma, treated at Memorial Sloan Kettering on a trial protocol, was included. Peripheral blood mononuclear cells were collected pretreatment and during treatment, with between 1 and 8 total time points per patient. The Qiagen DNeasy Blood extraction kit was used to purify genomic DNA from total PBMCs and tumor samples. PBMCs were collected pretreatment and during treatment, and were isolated and stored as previously described. Synthetic TCR analog templates were spiked into each PCR so that absolute template abundance could be estimated from read counts. TCRbeta CDR3 regions were amplified from genomic DNA with bias-controlled V and J gene primers using the immunoSEQ assay. Sequencing of rearranged TCRbeta segments was performed at approximately 20X coverage. The authors' analysis ran thus. Clustering was used to correct sequencing errors, and CDR3s were annotated against IMGT so that V, D and J genes could be assigned. Only productive TCRbeta rearrangements were used in downstream analyses, excluding out-of-frame or stop-codon sequences. Clonality was computed as one minus Shannon entropy normalized by the log of the number of unique productive sequences. Clones differing between time points or between blood and tumor were identified using Fisher's exact test with Benjamini-Hochberg correction, with an adjusted p below 0.01 applied as the threshold. TCRdb carries this immuneACCESS record with in-frame sequences only. Its versions omit some clonotypes, under half of them owing to an unresolved V gene in the studies checked, with the rest unexplained. Clone size and the V and J calls come from that table; the DNA yielded D and trimming. The sample table records around 66,000 clones; 85% to 90% of these occur just once. Of the sample, 11% is held by the ten largest clones.

Including the terminal cysteine and phenylalanine, the CDR3 comprises 17 residues. Only CDR3 DNA is held: 51 bases, read in frame from base 1. Trimmed from V: 2 bases; trimmed from J: 2 bases; junction bases lacking a gene match: 5. Taken from the germline V gene, the CDR1 and CDR2 loops are SGHTA and FQGNSA. Comments on this clone: Its specific antigen is unknown. No quality values exist for individual bases; no much larger clone is one base distant.

The rearranged chain carries TRBV7-2 and TRBJ2-3; 12 junctional bases match TRBD2. Material: PBMCs, obtained around atezolizumab (anti-PD-L1) treatment. The sequence derives from a man aged 60 to 75 with urothelial cancer. The nucleotide sequence is given as TGTGCCAGCAGCTTACGACTAGCGGGGGTCACCACAGATACGCAGTATTTT. It codes for CASSLRLAGVTTDTQYF.